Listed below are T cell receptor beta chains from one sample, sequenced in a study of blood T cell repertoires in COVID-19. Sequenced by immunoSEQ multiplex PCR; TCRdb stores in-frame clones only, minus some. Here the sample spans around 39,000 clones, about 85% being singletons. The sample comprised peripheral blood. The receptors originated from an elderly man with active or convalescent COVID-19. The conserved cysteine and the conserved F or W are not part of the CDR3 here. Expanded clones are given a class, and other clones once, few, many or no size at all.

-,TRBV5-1,ASSRGSGSYGYT
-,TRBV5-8,ASTLSGHQNWETQY
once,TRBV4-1,ASSDSGGTNEKLF
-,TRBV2,ASESIRTGEVAF
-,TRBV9,ASSVGLSGGPTDTQY
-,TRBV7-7,ASSPRGGYEQY
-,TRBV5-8,ASSSDTHIRSTYGYT
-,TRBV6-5,ASRRPDSGNTIY
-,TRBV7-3,ASSLTGTGPLPIHEQY
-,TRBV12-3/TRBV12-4,ASRDRVPGELF
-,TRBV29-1,SVLADRYNEQF
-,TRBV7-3,ASSLTAGSGVRYEQF
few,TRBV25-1,ASGLMRAGAEQF
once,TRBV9,ASSVVHSVHEQF
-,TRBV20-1,SASDAGINTDTQY
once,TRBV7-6,ASSPNRAGEAF
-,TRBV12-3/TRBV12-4,ASRKTGVYEQY
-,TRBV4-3,ASSPSPGHYGYT
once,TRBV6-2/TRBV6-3,ASSYLGQPNEQF
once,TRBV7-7,ASSPGLSTGELF
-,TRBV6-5,ASSYGAASSGNTIY
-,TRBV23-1,ASSHPDRSSYNEQF
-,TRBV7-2,ASSLRGNSPLH
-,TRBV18,ASSPTRTGSNEKLF
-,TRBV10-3,AISVELNNSPLH
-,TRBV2,ASSPTGSYTEAF
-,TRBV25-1,ASSETGRYGYT
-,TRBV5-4,ASSLTGQGAREQY
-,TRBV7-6,ASSLSGGYQETQY
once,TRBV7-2,ASSPTSGGVPWETQY
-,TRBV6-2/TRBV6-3,ASGPGTSPGGDEQF